This TCR beta chain was sequenced during a study of blood T cell repertoires in COVID-19. Study information: Specimens from acute and convalescent COVID-19 originated in the United States, Italy and Spain. T cells, B-cell-depleted T cells, or PBMCs supplied cDNA or gDNA.

Authors' processing steps: Reference gene primer amplification yielded estimated nucleated cell counts. Here immunoSEQ multiplex PCR was the method, and the copy in TCRdb shows in-frame clones only, minus some. V, J and clone size were drawn from that table, and D and trimming were deduced from the DNA. The profile shows around 70,000 clones, roughly 80% of them singletons. The V gene's germline CDR1 is SNHLY and CDR2 FYNNEI. Trimming pared 1 base from V and 7 bases from J, leaving 20 bases between. This CDR3 has 18 amino acids. This sequence was found in a woman aged 80 or older with active or convalescent COVID-19. Sequenced input: peripheral blood. The chain joins TRBV2 to TRBJ1-6; D is uncertain. CDR3: CASSEESGFLGYNSPLHF. The CDR3 DNA follows: TGTGCCAGCAGTGAAGAGTCGGGATTCTTGGGTTACAATTCACCCCTCCACTTT.